The subject of this entry is one T cell receptor (beta chain). Its matching antigen is unknown. The CDR3 runs 14 residues. Germline V gene data show CDR1 as LNHDA and CDR2 as SQIVND (reference sequence). V was cut by 3 bases and J by 0 bases, with 9 bases left in between. This entry is derived from a study of cytomegalovirus exposure and HLA in healthy donors. Findings of the study overall: A list of approximately 150 TCR beta chains associated with cytomegalovirus was given. Researchers reported that a few CMV-associated chains were confirmed in vitro as CMV antigen-specific. Among TCR sequences, most were rare, though some public TCRs appeared in many donors.

TCRdb keeps only in-frame clones here, not all; method: immunoSEQ multiplex PCR. The repertoire has 200,000 to 250,000 clones, 75% to 95% of them found once; the top ten carry 0.85% to 1.2%. V usage is TRBV19 and J usage is TRBJ2-7; perhaps TRBD2 as D (5 bases). Sequenced material: PBMCs. The TCR originated in a woman under 30 in good health and CMV-seronegative. CDR3 sequence reads: CASSIQRSSYEQYF. The CDR3 DNA is TGTGCCAGTAGTATTCAGCGGTCCTCCTACGAGCAGTACTTC.